This T cell receptor beta chain was captured by sequencing in a study of cytomegalovirus exposure and HLA in healthy donors. The overall study: Among 150 million to 200 million T cells, an earlier analysis found 120 million or so unique TCR beta sequences.

Germline-derived CDR1 and CDR2 are MNHEY and SVGAGI. Germline trimming cut 6 bases from V and 7 bases from J; bases unmatched to any gene: 6. The CDR3 runs 14 residues. Findings of the study overall: Prior analysis indicated that the majority of TCR beta V segments exhibited productivity approximately 90% or approximately 30% of the time. Most subjects' HLA-A and HLA-B alleles were reportedly predicted from TCR beta sequences. Through in vitro validation, three CMV-associated chains were shown to be specific for CMV antigens.

Worth noting for this clone: Its specificity is not known.

Use of 60 Vbeta and 13 Jbeta primers characterized the PCR. The method was immunoSEQ multiplex PCR; TCRdb's version includes in-frame clones alone and lacks a portion of them. The sample contains 160,000 or so clones, around 83% of which appear only once. The specimen was PBMCs. This sequence originates from a woman aged 18-35 years in good health and CMV-seronegative. J is TRBJ1-6 and V is TRBV6-5; TRBD1 agrees at 7 bases. Here the CDR3 reads CASRRDRNNSPLHF. The CDR3 coding sequence is TGTGCCAGCAGGCGGGACAGAAACAATTCACCCCTCCACTTT.